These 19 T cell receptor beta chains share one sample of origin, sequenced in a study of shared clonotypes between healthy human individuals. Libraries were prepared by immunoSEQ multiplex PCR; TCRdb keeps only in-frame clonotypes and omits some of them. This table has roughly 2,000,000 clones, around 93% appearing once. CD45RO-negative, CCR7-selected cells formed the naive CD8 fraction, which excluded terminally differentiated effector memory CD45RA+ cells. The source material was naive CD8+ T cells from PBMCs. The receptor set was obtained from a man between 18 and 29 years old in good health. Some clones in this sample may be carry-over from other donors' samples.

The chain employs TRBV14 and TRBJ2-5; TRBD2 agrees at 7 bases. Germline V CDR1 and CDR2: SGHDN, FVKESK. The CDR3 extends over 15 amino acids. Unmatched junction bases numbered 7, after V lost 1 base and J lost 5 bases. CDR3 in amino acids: CASSQVPGGRETQYF. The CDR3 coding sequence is TGTGCCAGCAGCCAAGTCCCGGGAGGCCGGGAGACCCAGTACTTC. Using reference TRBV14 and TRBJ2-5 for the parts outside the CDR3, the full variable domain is EAGVTQFPSHSVIEKGQTVTLRCDPISGHDNLYWYRRVMGKEIKFLLHFVKESKQDESGMPNNRFLAERTGGTYSTLKVQPAELEDSGVYFCASSQVPGGRETQYFGPGTRLLVL.

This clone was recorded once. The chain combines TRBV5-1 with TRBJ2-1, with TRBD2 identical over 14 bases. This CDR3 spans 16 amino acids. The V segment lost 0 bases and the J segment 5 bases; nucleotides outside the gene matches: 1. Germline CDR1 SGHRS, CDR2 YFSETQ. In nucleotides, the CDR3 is TGCGCCAGCAGCTTGGGACTAGCGGGAGGGCACAATGAGCAGTTCTTC. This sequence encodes CASSLGLAGGHNEQFF.

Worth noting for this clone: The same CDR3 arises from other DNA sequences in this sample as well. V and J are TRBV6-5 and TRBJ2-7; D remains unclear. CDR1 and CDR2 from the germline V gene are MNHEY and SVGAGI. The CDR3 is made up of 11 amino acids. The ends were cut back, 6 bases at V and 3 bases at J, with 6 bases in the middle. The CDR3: CASRDYYEQYF. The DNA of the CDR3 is TGTGCCAGCAGGGATTACTACGAGCAGTACTTC.

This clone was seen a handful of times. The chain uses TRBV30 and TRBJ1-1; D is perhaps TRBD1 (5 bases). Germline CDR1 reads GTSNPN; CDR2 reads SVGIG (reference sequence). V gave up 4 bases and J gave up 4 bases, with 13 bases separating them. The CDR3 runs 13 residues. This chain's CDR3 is CAWNVGDLTEAFF. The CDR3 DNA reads TGTGCCTGGAACGTGGGGGACCTCACTGAAGCTTTCTTT.

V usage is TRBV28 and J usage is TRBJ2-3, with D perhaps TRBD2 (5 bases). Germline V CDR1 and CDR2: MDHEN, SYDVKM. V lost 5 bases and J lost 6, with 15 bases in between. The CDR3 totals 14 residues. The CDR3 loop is CASSEGGWSDTQYF. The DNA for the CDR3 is TGTGCCAGCAGTGAAGGAGGATGGTCGGATACGCAGTATTTT. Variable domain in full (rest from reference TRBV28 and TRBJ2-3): DVKVTQSSRYLVKRTGEKVFLECVQDMDHENMFWYRQDPGLGLRLIYFSYDVKMKEKGDIPEGYSVSREKKERFSLILESASTNQTSMYLCASSEGGWSDTQYFGPGTRLTVL.

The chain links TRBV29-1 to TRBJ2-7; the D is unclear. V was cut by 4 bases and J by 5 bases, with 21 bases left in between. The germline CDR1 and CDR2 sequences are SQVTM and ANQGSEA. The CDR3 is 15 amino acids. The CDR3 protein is CSVGVGMAISNEQYF. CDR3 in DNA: TGCAGCGTTGGCGTAGGGATGGCTATTAGCAACGAGCAGTACTTC.

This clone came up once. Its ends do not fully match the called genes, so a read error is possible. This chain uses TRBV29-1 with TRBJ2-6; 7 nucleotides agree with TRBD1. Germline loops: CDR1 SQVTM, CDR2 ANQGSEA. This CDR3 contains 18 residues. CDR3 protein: CSVLDQPGTESGTNVLTF. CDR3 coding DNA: TGCAGCGTACTAGACCAACCCGGGACAGAGTCTGGGACCAACGTCCTGACTTTC.

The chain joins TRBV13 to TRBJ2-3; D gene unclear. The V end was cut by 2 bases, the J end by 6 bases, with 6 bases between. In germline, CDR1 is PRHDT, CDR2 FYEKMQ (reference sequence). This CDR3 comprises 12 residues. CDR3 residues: CASSLRGDTQYF. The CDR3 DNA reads TGTGCCAGCAGCTTACGTGGGGATACGCAGTATTTT.

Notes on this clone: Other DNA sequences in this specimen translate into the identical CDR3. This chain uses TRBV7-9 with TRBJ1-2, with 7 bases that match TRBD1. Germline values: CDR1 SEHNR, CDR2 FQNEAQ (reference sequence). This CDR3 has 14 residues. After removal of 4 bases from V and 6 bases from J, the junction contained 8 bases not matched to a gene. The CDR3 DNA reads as TGTGCCAGCAGCTCCCCCGGGACAGCAGATGGCTACACCTTC. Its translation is CASSSPGTADGYTF.

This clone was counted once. CDR3 coding DNA: TGTGCCAGTAGTTCAGCCCCAGGTTATCAGCCCCAGCATTTT. It yields the protein CASSSAPGYQPQHF. The chain carries TRBV19 and TRBJ1-5; no firm D call. The CDR3 covers 14 residues. Germline V CDR1 and CDR2: LNHDA, SQIVND (reference sequence). Trimming removed 5 bases from V and 5 bases from J, with 13 bases in between.

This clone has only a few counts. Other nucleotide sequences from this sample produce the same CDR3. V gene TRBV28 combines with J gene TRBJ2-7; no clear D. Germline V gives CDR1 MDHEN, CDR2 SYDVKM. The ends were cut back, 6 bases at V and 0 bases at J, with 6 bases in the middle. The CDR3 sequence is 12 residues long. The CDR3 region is CASSPSSYEQYF. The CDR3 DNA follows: TGTGCCAGCAGCCCTAGCTCCTACGAGCAGTACTTC.

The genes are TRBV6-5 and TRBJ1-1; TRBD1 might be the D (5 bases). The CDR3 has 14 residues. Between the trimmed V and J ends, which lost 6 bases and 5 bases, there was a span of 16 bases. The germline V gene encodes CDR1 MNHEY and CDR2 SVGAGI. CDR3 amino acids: CASRTSEGFTEAFF. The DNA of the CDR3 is TGTGCCAGCAGAACAAGCGAGGGGTTTACTGAAGCTTTCTTT.

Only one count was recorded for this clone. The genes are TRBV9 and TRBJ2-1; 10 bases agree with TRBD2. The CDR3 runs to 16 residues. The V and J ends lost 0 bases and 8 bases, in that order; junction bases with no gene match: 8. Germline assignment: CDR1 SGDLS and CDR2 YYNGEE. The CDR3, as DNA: TGTGCCAGCAGCGTAGTGATAGCGGGAGGTTGGGATGAGCAGTTCTTC. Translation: CASSVVIAGGWDEQFF.

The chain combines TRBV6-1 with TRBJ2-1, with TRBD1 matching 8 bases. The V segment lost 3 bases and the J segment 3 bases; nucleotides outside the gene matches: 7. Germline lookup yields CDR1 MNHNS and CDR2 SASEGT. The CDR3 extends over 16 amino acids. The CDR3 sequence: CASSETPGGFYNEQFF. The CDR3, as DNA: TGTGCCAGCAGTGAGACTCCAGGGGGCTTCTACAATGAGCAGTTCTTC.

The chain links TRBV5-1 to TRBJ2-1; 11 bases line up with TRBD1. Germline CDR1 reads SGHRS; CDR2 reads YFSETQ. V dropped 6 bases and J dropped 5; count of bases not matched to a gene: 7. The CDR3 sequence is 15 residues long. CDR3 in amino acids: CASNKPGQGDNEQFF. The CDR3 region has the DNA TGCGCCAGCAACAAACCGGGACAGGGGGACAATGAGCAGTTCTTC.

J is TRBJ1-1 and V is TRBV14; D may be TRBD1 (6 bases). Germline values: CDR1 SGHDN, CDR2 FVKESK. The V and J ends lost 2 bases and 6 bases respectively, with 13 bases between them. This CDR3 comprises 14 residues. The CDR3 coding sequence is TGTGCCAGCAGCCAAACGACAGGAGGGGCTGAAGCTTTCTTT. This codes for CASSQTTGGAEAFF.

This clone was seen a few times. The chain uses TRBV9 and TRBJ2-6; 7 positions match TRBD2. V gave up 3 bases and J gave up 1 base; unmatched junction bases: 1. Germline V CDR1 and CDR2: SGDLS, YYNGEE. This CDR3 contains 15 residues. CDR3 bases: TGTGCCAGCAGCGAGGGAGGGTCTGGGGCCAACGTCCTGACTTTC. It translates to CASSEGGSGANVLTF.

The CDR3 DNA is TGTGCCAGCAGTTTAATGCGAGGGACCGGCGAGCAGTACTTC. This translates into CASSLMRGTGEQYF. The V gene is TRBV28, the J gene TRBJ2-7, with D possibly called TRBD1 or TRBD2 (5 bases each). The V end was cut by 2 bases, the J end by 6 bases, with 14 bases between. The CDR3 spans 14 residues. From germline, CDR1 is MDHEN and CDR2 SYDVKM.

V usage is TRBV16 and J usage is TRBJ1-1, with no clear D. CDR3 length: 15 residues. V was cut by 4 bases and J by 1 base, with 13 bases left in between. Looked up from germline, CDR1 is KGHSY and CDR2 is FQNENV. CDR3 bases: TGTGCCAGCAGCCCATTCCGGGTCGGGAACACTGAAGCTTTCTTT. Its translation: CASSPFRVGNTEAFF.